This T cell receptor (beta chain) was sequenced in a study of glioma-infiltrating T cells. Findings of the study overall: Above-expected tissue-blood divergence occurred in all gliomas, most in low-grade ones. CDR3 overlap between tissue and blood was very small.

TCR alpha and beta CDR3 regions were amplified from RNA using iRepertoire nested multiplex PCR. One-step reverse transcription and amplification started from approximately 100-400 ng of tissue mRNA or PBMC total RNA. TCRdb ran MiXCR on the multiplex PCR reads and lists one entry per CDR3 protein. The repertoire holds approximately 190,000 distinct CDR3 sequences, with roughly a third as singletons. Germline V gene lookup returns CDR1 SEHNR and CDR2 FQNEAQ (reference sequence). Trimming shortened V by 5 bases and J by 0 bases, and 7 bases separated the two germline ends. CDR3 size: 13 residues. The sample holds a few counts of this clonotype. Its specificity is unknown.

This chain uses TRBV7-9 with TRBJ1-2; perhaps TRBD1 as D (6 bases). The sequenced sample was glioma tissue, nonneoplastic brain tissue, or PBMCs (not recorded which). The TCR comes from a human donor with low-grade glioma or glioblastoma, undergoing nonglioma brain surgery, or in good health (not recorded which). CDR3 loop: CASSGTTNYGYTF. Written as DNA, the CDR3 is TGTGCCAGCAGCGGGACAACTAACTATGGCTACACCTTC. The variable domain in full, completed from reference TRBV7-9 and TRBJ1-2, reads DTGVSQNPRHKITKRGQNVTFRCDPISEHNRLYWYRQTLGQGPEFLTYFQNEAQLEKSRLLSDRFSAERPKGSFSTLEIQRTEQGDSAMYLCASSGTTNYGYTFGSGTRLTVV.